This section outlines one T cell receptor (beta chain) sequence together with its context. Its specificity is not known. This sample stems from a study of graft-versus-host responses after intestinal transplantation. For the study at large: Anti-thymocyte globulin induction was given to all recipients, followed by tacrolimus and steroids for roughly 3 years.

Study-wide points: Circulating GvH clones peaking coincided with falling HvG clones soon after transplant.

Processing was applied to graft tissue in order to liberate intraepithelial and lamina propria lymphocytes. This CDR3 spans 21 amino acids. Germline V CDR1 and CDR2: SQVTM, ANQGSEA. V shed 0 bases and J shed 0 bases, with 26 bases lying between them. The assay was immunoSEQ multiplex PCR, and TCRdb's table has in-frame clones only and misses some. The sample contains over 15,000 clones, around 69% of which appear only once. The specimen was ileum tissue, collected 14 days after transplant. This TCR came from a human patient who received an intestinal transplant, so some T cells may come from the graft donor. This chain connects TRBV29-1 to TRBJ2-2; a weak D match, TRBD2 (6 bases). Here the CDR3 reads CSVEDRLQPDGRLANTGELFF. The CDR3 nucleotides read TGCAGCGTTGAAGATCGTCTGCAGCCTGACGGGAGATTAGCGAACACCGGGGAGCTGTTTTTT.